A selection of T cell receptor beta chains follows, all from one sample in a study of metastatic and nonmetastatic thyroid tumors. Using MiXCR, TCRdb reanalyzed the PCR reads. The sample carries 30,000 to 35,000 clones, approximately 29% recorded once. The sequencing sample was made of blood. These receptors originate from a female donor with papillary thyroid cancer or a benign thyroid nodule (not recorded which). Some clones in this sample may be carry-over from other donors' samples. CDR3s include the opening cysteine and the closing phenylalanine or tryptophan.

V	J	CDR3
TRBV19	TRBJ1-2	CASQNSADNYGYTF
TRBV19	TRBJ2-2	CASTPGQNTGELFF
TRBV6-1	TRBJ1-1	CASRLYTGMNTEAFF
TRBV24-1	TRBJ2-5	CATSDVAQETQYF
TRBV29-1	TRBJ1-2	CSAEDRANNGYTF
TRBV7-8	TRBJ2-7	CASSPHSYEQYF
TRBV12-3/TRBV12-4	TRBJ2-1	CASSSAGTINEQFF
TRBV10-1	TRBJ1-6	CASSERGLWQSNSPLHF
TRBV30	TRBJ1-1	CAWRRDQVNTEAFF
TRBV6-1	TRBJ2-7	CASSGDDRGVHSVEQYF
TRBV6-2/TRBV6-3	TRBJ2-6	CASSYHQGLSGANVLTF
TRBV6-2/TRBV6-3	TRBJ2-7	CAITTRGPSSYEQYF
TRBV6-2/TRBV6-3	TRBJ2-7	CASSYTQTGTEQYF
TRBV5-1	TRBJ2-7	CASSTWDSPFYEQYF
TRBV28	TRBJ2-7	CASSLGSSYEQYF
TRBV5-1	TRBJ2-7	CASSLGTTGDEQYF
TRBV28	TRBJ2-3	CASSLDSGSVTDTQYF
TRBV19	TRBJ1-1	CASSIVSRREHTEAFF
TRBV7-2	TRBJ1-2	CASSLSTGTGGGYGYTF
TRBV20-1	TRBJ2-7	CSARDRPLEQYF
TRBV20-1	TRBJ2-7	CSASGSYEQYF
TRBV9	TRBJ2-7	CASSVRFGQASEQYF
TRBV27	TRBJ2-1	CASSEYLIVYEQFF
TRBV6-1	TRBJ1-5	CASSESQGYQPQHF
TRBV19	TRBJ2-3	CASSIDLGGGDTQYF
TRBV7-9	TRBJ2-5	CASTEAASETQYF
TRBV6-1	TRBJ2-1	CASSGAISYNEQFF
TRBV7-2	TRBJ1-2	CASSRTSTYGYTF
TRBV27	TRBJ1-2	CASSLNRGLGYTF
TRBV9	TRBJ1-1	CASSVTGKEDTEAFF
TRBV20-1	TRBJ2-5	CSARKTGPFQETQYF
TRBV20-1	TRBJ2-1	CSARADRDNEQFF
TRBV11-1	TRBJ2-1	CASSLRGAQTPRGNEQFF
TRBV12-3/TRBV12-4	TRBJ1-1	CAISSRSEAFF
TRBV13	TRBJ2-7	CASSLAQGGHRSYEQYF
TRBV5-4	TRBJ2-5	CASSLEAGETQYF
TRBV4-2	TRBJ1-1	CASSPSTGNTEAFF
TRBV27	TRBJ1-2	CASSLSAGTGDYGYTF
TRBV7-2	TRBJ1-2	CASSSSRDSPYGYTF
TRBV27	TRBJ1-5	CATGSVGQGNQPQHF
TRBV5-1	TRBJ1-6	CASSLGTGRLHNSPLHF
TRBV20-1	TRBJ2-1	CSARDSLRDSYNEQFF
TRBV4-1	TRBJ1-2	CASSHLVGQGEFYGYTF
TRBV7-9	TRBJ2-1	CASITERGRSYNEQFF
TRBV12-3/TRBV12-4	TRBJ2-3	CASRTTTDTQYF
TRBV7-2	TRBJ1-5	CASRRTARPIVGGVGNQPQHF
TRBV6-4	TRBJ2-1	CASSQDEGLQKQFF
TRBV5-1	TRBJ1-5	CASSLNAGDQPQHF
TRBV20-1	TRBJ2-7	CSARGSYEQYF
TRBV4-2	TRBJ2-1	CASSQNPGLVQNEQFF
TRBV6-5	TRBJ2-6	CASISQRDRGSGANVLTF